Following are 12 T cell receptor beta chains from one sample sequenced in a study of molecular identifiers for immune sequencing clone quantification. TCRdb re-derived calls from the PCR reads in MiXCR, one entry per CDR3 protein. The sample consists of hundreds of thousands of distinct CDR3 sequences, less than 30% of them appearing once. The sample taken for sequencing was naive CD8+ T cells from blood, with Jurkat cell RNA spiked in. Subset denoted: FACS-sorted CD8+CD4-CCR7+CD45RA+ naive T cells. Source of these receptors: a human donor in good health. Some libraries in this study had Jurkat cell RNA spiked in.

This clonotype has ten or more counts. This chain links TRBV4-3 with TRBJ1-3; D unclear. The CDR3 totals 15 residues. V dropped 0 bases and J dropped 0 bases, with 6 bases sitting between them. Germline values: CDR1 LGHNA, CDR2 YSLEER. The CDR3 sequence: CASSQEADSGNTIYF. Here the CDR3 DNA reads TGCGCCAGCAGCCAAGAGGCAGACTCTGGAAACACCATATATTTT.

As regards this clonotype: The junction does not match germline at one end; this may be a read error. This chain links TRBV11-2 with TRBJ2-5, with 9 bases lining up with TRBD2. CDR3 length: 14 amino acids. Germline V lookup: CDR1 SGHAT, CDR2 FQNNGV. Here the CDR3 reads CASSLAAGQREESF. The CDR3 coding sequence is TGTGCCAGCAGCTTAGCCGCGGGACAGCGGGAGGAGTCCTTC.

Comments on this clonotype: This may arise from a read error, as a much more abundant clone is one base away. Without the conserved terminal phenylalanine or tryptophan, this CDR3 likely stems from a read error. The chain couples TRBV5-3 to TRBJ2-6; a weak D match, TRBD2 (6 bases). TRBV5-3 is an open reading frame, and its role is uncertain. Trimming cost V 3 bases and J 2 bases, with 12 bases left between them. This CDR3 spans 16 amino acids. Written as DNA, the CDR3 is TGTGCCAGAAGCTACAGGCGGGGCCCTGGGGCCAACGTCCTGACTGTC. Translating it yields CARSYRRGPGANVLTV.

This chain uses TRBV27 with TRBJ1-1; TRBD1 might be the D (5 bases). V was clipped by 5 bases and J by 3 bases, with 10 bases between them. There are 13 residues in the CDR3. In germline, CDR1 is MNHEY, CDR2 SMNVEV (reference sequence). CDR3 amino acids: CASSETRDTEAFF. CDR3 sequence (DNA): TGTGCCAGCAGTGAGACCAGGGACACTGAAGCTTTCTTT.

This clonotype was detected once. A much larger clone sits a single nucleotide away, making a read error possible. J is TRBJ2-7 and V is TRBV6-5; D is ambiguous. The V and J ends lost 0 bases and 6 bases respectively, with 12 bases between them. The germline CDR1 and CDR2 sequences are MNHEY and SVGAGI. CDR3 size: 14 residues. As DNA, the CDR3 is TGTGCCAGCAGTTACTCATTAGTTTCAGTCGAGCAGTACTTC. This codes for CASSYSLVSVEQYF.

This clonotype was detected only a few times. The chain carries TRBV19 and TRBJ2-7; D perhaps matches TRBD1 (6 bases). The V and J ends lost 2 bases and 4 bases respectively, with 9 bases between them. The CDR3 length is 13 residues. CDR1 is LNHDA and CDR2 is SQIVND in the germline V gene (reference sequence). The CDR3 nucleotides are TGTGCCAGTAGTATACTACAGGGTTACGAGCAGTACTTC. Translated, it gives CASSILQGYEQYF.

This clonotype was counted at least ten times. This chain uses TRBV20-1 with TRBJ2-7, with TRBD2 matching over 10 bases. Germline V gives CDR1 DFQATT, CDR2 SNEGSKA (reference sequence). V was clipped by 2 bases and J by 4 bases; unmatched bases: 8. The CDR3 sequence is 15 residues long. This chain's CDR3 is CSARRLAGVTYEQYF. DNA for the CDR3: TGCAGTGCTAGAAGGCTAGCGGGAGTTACATACGAGCAGTACTTC.

This clonotype was seen a handful of times. The genes are TRBV12-3 or TRBV12-4 and TRBJ2-7; the D call may be TRBD1 or TRBD2 (5 bases each). The CDR3 sequence is 14 residues long. V lost 2 bases to trimming and J lost 2 bases, with 10 bases between them. CDR3 DNA sequence: TGTGCCAGCAGTTTACGGGACCAGGCCTACGAGCAGTACTTC. Translated: CASSLRDQAYEQYF.

Comment on this clonotype: This clone may be a read error of a much larger clone one base away. In this CDR3 the conserved last residue, phenylalanine or tryptophan, is missing, so a read error is likely. This chain links TRBV5-6 with TRBJ1-1, with a possible D match to TRBD1 (5 bases). Per germline, CDR1 SGHDT and CDR2 YYEEEE. V was cut by 3 bases and J by 4 bases, with 19 bases left in between. This CDR3 spans 16 amino acids. DNA of the CDR3: TGTGCCAGCAGCTACCCAGGGCCCCGGGGGGGCACTGAAGCTTTCCTT. This codes for CASSYPGPRGGTEAFL.

This clonotype was seen only a few times. This sequence joins TRBV19 and TRBJ2-2; D gene ambiguous. This CDR3 region has 15 residues. V was cut by 4 bases and J by 0 bases, with 9 bases left in between. CDR1 is LNHDA and CDR2 is SQIVND in the germline V gene (reference sequence). The CDR3 sequence is CASSRDNPNTGELFF. CDR3 DNA sequence: TGTGCCAGTAGTAGGGATAACCCGAACACCGGGGAGCTGTTTTTT.

This clonotype was seen repeatedly, ten times or more. The rearrangement links TRBV4-3 to TRBJ2-7; D not certain. CDR1 is LGHNA and CDR2 is YSLEER in the germline V gene. V lost 0 bases, J lost 1 base, and 13 bases lay in between. The CDR3 is 16 residues long. CDR3 coding DNA: TGCGCCAGCAGCCAAGAAGCCAACTGGGTATCCTACGAGCAGTACTTC. Translation gives CASSQEANWVSYEQYF.

In regard to this clonotype: At one of its ends the junction is not consistent with the germline gene, which may arise from a read error. The chain is built from TRBV10-2 and TRBJ2-1; the match to TRBD2 covers 9 bases. This CDR3 has 14 amino acids. Germline V lookup: CDR1 WSHSY, CDR2 SAAADI. This CDR3 is CASRGLATYNEKFF. CDR3 bases: TGCGCCAGCAGAGGACTAGCGACCTACAATGAGAAGTTCTTC.